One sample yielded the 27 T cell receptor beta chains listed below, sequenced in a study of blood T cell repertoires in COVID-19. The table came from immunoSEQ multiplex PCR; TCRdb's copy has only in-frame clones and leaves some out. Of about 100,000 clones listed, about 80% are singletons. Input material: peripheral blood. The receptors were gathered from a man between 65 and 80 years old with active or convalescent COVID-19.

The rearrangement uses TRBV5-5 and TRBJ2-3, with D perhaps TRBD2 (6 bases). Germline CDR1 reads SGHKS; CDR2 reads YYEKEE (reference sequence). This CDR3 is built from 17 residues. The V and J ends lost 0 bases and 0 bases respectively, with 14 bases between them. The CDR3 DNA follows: TGTGCCAGCAGCTTGGGCGGGGCCCCCCCTAGCACAGATACGCAGTATTTT. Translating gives CASSLGGAPPSTDTQYF.

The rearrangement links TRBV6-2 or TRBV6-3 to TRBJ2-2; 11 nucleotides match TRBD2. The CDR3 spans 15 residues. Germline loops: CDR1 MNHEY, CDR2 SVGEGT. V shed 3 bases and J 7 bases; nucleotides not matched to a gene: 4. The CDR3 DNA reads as TGTGCCAGCAGTTATCTAGCGGGAGGCTTCGGGGAGCTGTTTTTT. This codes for CASSYLAGGFGELFF.

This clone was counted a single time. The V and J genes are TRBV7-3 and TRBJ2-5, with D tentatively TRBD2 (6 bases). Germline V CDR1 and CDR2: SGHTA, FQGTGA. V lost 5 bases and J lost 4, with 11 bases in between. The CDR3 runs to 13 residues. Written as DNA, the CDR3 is TGTGCCAGCAGCGAGGGAGGTCGAGAGACCCAGTACTTC. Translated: CASSEGGRETQYF.

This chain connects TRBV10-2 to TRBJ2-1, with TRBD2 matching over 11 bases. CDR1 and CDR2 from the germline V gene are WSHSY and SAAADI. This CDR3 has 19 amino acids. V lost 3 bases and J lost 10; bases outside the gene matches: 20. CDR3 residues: CASSDSVAGGSSDLSEQFF. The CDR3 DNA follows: TGCGCCAGCAGTGATTCTGTAGCGGGAGGGTCCTCAGACCTCAGCGAGCAGTTCTTC.

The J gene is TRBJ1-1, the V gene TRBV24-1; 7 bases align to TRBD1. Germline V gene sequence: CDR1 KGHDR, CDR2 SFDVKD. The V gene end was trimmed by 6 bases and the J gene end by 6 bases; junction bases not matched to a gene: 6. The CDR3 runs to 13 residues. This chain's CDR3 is CATSQQGTPEAFF. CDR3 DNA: TGTGCCACCAGTCAACAGGGGACTCCTGAAGCTTTCTTT.

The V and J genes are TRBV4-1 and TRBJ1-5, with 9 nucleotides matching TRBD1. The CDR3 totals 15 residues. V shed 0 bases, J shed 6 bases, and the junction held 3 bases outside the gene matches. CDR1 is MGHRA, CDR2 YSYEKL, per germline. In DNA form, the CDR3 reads TGCGCCAGCAGCCAAGACACAGGGGGCTTTCAGCCCCAGCATTTT. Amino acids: CASSQDTGGFQPQHF.

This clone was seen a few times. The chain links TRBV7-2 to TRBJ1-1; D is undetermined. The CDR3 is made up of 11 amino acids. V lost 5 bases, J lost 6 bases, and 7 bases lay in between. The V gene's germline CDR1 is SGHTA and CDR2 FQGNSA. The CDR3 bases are TGTGCCAGCAGCCCTCTATCTGAAGCTTTCTTT. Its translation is CASSPLSEAFF.

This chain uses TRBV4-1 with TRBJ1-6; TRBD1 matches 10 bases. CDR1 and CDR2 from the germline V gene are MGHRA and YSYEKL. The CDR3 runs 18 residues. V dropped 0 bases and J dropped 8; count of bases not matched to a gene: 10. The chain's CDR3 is CASSQDVQGQGPDSPLHF. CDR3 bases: TGCGCCAGCAGCCAAGACGTCCAGGGACAGGGGCCCGATTCACCCCTCCACTTT.

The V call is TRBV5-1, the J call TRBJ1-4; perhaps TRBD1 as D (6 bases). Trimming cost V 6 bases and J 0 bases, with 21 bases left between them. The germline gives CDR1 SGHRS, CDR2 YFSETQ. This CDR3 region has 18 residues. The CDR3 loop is CASKTRPTGPATNEKLFF. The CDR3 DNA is TGCGCCAGCAAAACCAGACCGACAGGACCTGCAACTAATGAAAAACTGTTTTTT. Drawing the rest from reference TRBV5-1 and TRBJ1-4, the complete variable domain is KAGVTQTPRYLIKTRGQQVTLSCSPISGHRSVSWYQQTPGQGLQFLFEYFSETQRNKGNFPGRFSGRQFSNSRSEMNVSTLELGDSALYLCASKTRPTGPATNEKLFFGSGTQLSVL.

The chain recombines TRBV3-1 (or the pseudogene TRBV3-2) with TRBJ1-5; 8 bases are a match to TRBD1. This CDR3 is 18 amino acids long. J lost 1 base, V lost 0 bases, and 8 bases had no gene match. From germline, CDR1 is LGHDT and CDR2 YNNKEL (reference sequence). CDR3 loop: CASSQDFLTGVSNQPQHF. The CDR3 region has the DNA TGTGCCAGCAGCCAAGATTTCCTGACAGGGGTAAGCAATCAGCCCCAGCATTTT.

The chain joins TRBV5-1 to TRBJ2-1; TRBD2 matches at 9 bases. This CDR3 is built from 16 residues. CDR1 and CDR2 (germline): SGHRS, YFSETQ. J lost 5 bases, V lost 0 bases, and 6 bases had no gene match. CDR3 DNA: TGCGCCAGCAGCTTGGGGGCGGGAGGGCCTGACAATGAGCAGTTCTTC. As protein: CASSLGAGGPDNEQFF.

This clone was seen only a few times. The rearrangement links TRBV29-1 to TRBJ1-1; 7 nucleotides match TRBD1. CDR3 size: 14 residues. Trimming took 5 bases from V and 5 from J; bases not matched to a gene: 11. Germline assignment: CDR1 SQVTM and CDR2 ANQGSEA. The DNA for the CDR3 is TGCAGCGTTACCGCCGGGACAGCCGGAACTGAAGCTTTCTTT. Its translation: CSVTAGTAGTEAFF.

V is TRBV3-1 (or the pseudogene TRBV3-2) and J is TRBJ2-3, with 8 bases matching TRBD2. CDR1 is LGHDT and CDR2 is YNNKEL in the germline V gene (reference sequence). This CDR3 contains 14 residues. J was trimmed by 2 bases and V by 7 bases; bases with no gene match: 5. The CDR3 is CASKLAEATDTQYF. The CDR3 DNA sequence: TGTGCCAGCAAACTAGCGGAAGCCACAGATACGCAGTATTTT.

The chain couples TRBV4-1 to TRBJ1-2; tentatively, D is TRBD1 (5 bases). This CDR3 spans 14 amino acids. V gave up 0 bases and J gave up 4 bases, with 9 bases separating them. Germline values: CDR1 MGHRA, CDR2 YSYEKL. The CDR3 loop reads CASSQDGGGYGYTF. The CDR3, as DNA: TGCGCCAGCAGCCAAGATGGGGGGGGCTATGGCTACACCTTC.

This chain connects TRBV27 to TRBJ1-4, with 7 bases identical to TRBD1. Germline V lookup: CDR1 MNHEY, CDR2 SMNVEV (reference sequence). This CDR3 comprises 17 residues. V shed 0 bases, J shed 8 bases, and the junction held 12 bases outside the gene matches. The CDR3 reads CASSLSPRTGTGEKLFF. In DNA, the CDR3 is TGTGCCAGCAGTTTATCCCCCCGGACAGGTACGGGGGAAAAACTGTTTTTT.

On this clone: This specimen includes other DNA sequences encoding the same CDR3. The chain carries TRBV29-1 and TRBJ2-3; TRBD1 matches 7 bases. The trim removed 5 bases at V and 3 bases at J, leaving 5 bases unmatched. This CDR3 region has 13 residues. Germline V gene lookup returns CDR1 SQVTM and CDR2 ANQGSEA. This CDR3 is CSVNPTGTDTQYF. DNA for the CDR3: TGCAGCGTTAACCCGACAGGGACAGATACGCAGTATTTT.

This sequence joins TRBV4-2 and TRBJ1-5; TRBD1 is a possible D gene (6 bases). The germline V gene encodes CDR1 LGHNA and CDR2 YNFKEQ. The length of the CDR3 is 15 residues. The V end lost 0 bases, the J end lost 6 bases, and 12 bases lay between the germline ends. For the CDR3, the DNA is TGTGCCAGCAGCCAAGATTCCAGGGGAGTTCAGCCCCAGCATTTT. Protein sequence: CASSQDSRGVQPQHF.

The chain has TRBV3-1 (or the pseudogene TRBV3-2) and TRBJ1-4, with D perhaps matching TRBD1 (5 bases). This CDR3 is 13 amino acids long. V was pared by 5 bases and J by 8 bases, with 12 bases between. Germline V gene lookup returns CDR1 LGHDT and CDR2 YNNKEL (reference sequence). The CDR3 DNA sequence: TGTGCCAGCAGCTGGGGGGAAGGCGAAAAACTGTTTTTT. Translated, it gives CASSWGEGEKLFF.

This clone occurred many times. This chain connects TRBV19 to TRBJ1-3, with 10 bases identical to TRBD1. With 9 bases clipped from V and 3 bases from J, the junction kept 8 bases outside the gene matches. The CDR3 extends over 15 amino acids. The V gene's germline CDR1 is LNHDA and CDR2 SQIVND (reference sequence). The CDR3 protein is CASKTGGSVGNTIYF. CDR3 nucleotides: TGTGCCAGCAAGACAGGGGGCTCGGTTGGAAACACCATATATTTT.

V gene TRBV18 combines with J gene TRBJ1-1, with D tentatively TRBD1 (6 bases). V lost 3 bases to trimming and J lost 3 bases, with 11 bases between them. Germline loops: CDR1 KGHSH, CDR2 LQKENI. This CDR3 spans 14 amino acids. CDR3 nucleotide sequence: TGTGCCAGCTCACCGCAGGGGATTGACACTGAAGCTTTCTTT. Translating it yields CASSPQGIDTEAFF. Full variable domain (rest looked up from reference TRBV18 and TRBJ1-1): NAGVMQNPRHLVRRRGQEARLRCSPMKGHSHVYWYRQLPEEGLKFMVYLQKENIIDESGMPKERFSAEFPKEGPSILRIQQVVRGDSAAYFCASSPQGIDTEAFFGQGTRLTVV.

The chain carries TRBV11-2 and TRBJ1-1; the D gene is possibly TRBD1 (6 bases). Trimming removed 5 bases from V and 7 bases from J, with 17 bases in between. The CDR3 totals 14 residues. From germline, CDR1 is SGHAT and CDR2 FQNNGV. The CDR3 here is CASSPFGGAGEAFF. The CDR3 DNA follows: TGTGCCAGCAGCCCTTTTGGGGGCGCCGGTGAAGCTTTCTTT.

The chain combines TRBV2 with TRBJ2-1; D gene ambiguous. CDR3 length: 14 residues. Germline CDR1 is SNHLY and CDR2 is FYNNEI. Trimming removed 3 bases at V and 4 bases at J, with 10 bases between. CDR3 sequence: CASSEAATYNEQFF. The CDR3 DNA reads TGTGCCAGCAGTGAGGCGGCTACTTACAATGAGCAGTTCTTC.

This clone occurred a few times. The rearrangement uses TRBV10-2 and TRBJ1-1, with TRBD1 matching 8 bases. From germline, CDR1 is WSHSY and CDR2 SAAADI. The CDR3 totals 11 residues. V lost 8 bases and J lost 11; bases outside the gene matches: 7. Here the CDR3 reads CASGSTGEAFF. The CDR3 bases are TGCGCCAGCGGCTCGACAGGGGAGGCTTTCTTT.

CDR3 nucleotides: TGTGCCAGCAGCTCGTCCACAGGGGCCTACGAGCAGTACTTC. It is translated as CASSSSTGAYEQYF. The V gene is TRBV11-2, the J gene TRBJ2-7, with 7 bases matching TRBD1. Germline V lookup: CDR1 SGHAT, CDR2 FQNNGV. Trimming cost V 4 bases and J 2 bases; bases outside gene matches: 5. This CDR3 spans 14 amino acids.

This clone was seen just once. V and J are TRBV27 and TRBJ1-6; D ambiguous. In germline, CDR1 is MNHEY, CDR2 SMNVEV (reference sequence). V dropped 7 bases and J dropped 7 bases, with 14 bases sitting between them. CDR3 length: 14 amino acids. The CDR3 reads CASTPLVGNSPLHF. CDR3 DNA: TGTGCCAGCACCCCCTTAGTCGGGAATTCACCCCTCCACTTT.

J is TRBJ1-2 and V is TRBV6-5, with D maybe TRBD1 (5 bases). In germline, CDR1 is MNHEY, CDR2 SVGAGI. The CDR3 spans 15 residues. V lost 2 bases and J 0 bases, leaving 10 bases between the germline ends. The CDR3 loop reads CASSYIDRTNYGYTF. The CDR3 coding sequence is TGTGCCAGCAGTTACATCGACAGAACTAACTATGGCTACACCTTC.

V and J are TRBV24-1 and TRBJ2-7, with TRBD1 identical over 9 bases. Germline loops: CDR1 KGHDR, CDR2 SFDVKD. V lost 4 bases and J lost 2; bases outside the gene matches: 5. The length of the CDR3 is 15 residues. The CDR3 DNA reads TGTGCCACCAGTGACTCGACAGGGGGGACCTACGAGCAGTACTTC. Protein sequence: CATSDSTGGTYEQYF.